What follows is one T cell receptor (beta chain) and its context. Its antigen is not known. These data are taken from a study of Ad26.COV2.S vaccination and SARS-CoV-2 variants. Study-wide background: Donor was one of the participants in the Ad26.COV2.S arm of the COV1001 trial. Ad26.COV2.S, an intramuscular injection, was given once or twice 56 days apart. Study findings and constraints: In TCR breadth and depth analyses, total T cell responses may have been underestimated.

The table came from immunoSEQ multiplex PCR; TCRdb's copy has only in-frame clones and leaves some out. The sample lists about 680,000 clones, around 90% seen once, with roughly 1.5% in the top ten. Treatment noted: 15 to 20 received Ad26.COV2.S at low or high dose, single or two shots; several received placebo; per-sample allocation not given. Sampling took place 63 days after the first vaccine or placebo injection. The CDR3 has 13 residues. V lost 5 bases to trimming and J lost 2 bases, with 10 bases between them. In germline, CDR1 is SQVTM, CDR2 ANQGSEA. The specimen was peripheral blood, collected in a trial of Ad26.COV2.S vaccine versus placebo. The gene calls are TRBV29-1 and TRBJ2-1; D unresolved. The source of this sequence is a person between 18 and 60 years old who received the Ad26.COV2.S COVID-19 vaccine or a placebo. CDR3 residues: CSVYRGTYNEQFF. CDR3 in DNA: TGCAGCGTTTATCGTGGGACCTACAATGAGCAGTTCTTC.